This paragraph covers one T cell receptor beta chain sequence. What it binds is not known. V lost 5 bases, J lost 5 bases, and 16 bases lay in between. The CDR3 has 15 amino acids. Germline loops: CDR1 PRHDT, CDR2 FYEKMQ (reference sequence). These data belong to a study of T-cell memory formation after mild COVID-19. TCRdb itself ran the 5' RACE reads through MiXCR, one entry per CDR3 protein. The profile shows around 400,000 distinct CDR3 sequences, less than 25% of them singletons. Study-level points and caveats: Later expanders leaned CD4+, whereas day 15 to 85 contracting clones were balanced CD4/CD8.

V usage is TRBV13 and J usage is TRBJ2-4, with no clear D. The TCR sequence derives from an adult woman who had mild COVID-19 (a few samples of this study predate the infection). Cell type and time point are not known. The sample was PBMCs or a T cell subset sorted from them (not recorded which). This CDR3 is CASSTRTVGENIQYF. For the CDR3, the DNA is TGTGCCAGCAGCACCCGGACGGTTGGAGAAAACATTCAGTACTTC.